This T cell receptor (beta chain) came from a study of blood T cells in healthy people across ages. Overall study findings and caveats: Compared with aged donors, long-lived donors showed fewer expanded clones, suggesting selection.

Losses at the gene ends were 6 bases for V and 0 bases for J; bases not matched to a gene: 7. CDR1 is MDHEN, CDR2 SYDVKM, per germline. This CDR3 is 16 amino acids long. Regarding this clonotype: Its target is unknown.

With a J-beta primer mix and a sample-barcoded 5' primer, a second PCR ran about 7 to 12 cycles. Each cDNA molecule, via a template-switch adaptor with 12 random nucleotides, was tagged. All samples yielded 2.5 million or more CDR3-containing paired-end reads. From the 5' RACE reads, TCRdb called clonotypes with MiXCR, one entry per CDR3 protein. The sample lists fewer than 1,000,000 distinct CDR3 sequences; about half were seen once. Isolated PBMCs totaled at least 6 million in each sample. The sequence was obtained from a man older than 75 in good health. The sequenced sample consisted of blood. The chain couples TRBV28 to TRBJ2-1, with TRBD2 identical over 8 bases. The CDR3 region is CASSSVAGRSYNEQFF. CDR3 nucleotide sequence: TGTGCCAGCAGCTCGGTAGCGGGACGCTCCTACAATGAGCAGTTCTTC.